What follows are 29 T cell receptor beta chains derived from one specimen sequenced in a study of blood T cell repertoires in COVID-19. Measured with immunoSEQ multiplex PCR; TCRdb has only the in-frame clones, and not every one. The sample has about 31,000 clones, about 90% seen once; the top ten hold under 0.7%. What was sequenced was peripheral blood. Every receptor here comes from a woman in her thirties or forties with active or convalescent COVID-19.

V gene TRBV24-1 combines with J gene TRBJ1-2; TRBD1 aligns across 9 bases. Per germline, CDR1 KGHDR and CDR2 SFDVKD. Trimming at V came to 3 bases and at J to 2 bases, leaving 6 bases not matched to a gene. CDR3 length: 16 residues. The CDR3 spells CATSDPKDRGNYGYTF. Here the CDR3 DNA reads TGTGCCACCAGTGATCCTAAGGACAGGGGCAACTATGGCTACACCTTC.

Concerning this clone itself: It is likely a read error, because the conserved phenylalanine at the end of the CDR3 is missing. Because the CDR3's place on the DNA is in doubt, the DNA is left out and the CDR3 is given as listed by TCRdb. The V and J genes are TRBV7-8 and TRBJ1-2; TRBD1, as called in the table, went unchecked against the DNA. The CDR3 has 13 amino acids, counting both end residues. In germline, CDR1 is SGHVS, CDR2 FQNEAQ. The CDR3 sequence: CASSLGGTGPVSR.

CDR3 DNA: TGTGCCAGCAGCCTCCCCGTTGGGGCCCCAGCTTTCTTT. This codes for CASSLPVGAPAFF. The V call is TRBV7-2, the J call TRBJ1-1; D may be TRBD1 (5 bases). Trimming shortened V by 5 bases and J by 10 bases, and 17 bases separated the two germline ends. The germline V gene encodes CDR1 SGHTA and CDR2 FQGNSA. The CDR3 is 13 amino acids.

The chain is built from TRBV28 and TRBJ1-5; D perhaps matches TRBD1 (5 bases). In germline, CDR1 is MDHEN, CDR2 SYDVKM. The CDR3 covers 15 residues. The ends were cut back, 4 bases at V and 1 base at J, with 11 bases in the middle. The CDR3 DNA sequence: TGTGCCAGCAGTTCGAGGACAAGGAGCAATCAGCCCCAGCATTTT. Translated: CASSSRTRSNQPQHF.

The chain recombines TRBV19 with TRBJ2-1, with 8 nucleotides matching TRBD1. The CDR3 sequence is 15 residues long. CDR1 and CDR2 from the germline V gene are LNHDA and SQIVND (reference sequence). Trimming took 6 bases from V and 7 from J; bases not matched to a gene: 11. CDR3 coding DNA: TGTGCCAGTAGCACCCCGACAGGGGTCGGTAATGAGCAGTTCTTC. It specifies CASSTPTGVGNEQFF.

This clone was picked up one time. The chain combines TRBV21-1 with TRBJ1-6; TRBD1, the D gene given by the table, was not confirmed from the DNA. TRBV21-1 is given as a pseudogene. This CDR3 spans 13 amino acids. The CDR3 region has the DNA TGTGCCAGCAGAGTCCAGGGTGGTTCACCCCTCCACTTT. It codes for CASRVQGGSPLHF.

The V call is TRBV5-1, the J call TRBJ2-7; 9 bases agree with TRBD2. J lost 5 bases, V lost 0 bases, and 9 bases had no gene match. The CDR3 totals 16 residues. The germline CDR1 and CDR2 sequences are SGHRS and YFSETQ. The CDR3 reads CASSLGWGGRANEQYF. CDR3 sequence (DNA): TGCGCCAGCAGCTTGGGTTGGGGCGGGAGGGCGAACGAGCAGTACTTC.

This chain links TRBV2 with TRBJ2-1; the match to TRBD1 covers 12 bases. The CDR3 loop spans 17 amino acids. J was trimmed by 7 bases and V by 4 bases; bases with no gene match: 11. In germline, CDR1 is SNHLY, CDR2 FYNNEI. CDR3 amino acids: CASSAGFLGQGANEQFF. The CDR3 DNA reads TGTGCCAGCAGTGCTGGGTTTTTGGGACAGGGGGCAAATGAGCAGTTCTTC.

The CDR3 DNA sequence: TGCGCCAGCAGCCCCTGGGGTCCCACACAGGGCCTGGTAGAAGCTTTCTTT. Its translation: CASSPWGPTQGLVEAFF. This chain joins TRBV4-1 and TRBJ1-1; a possible D gene is TRBD1 (6 bases). Trimming stripped 4 bases from V and 8 bases from J, with 26 bases between. The CDR3 has 17 residues. Germline lookup yields CDR1 MGHRA and CDR2 YSYEKL.

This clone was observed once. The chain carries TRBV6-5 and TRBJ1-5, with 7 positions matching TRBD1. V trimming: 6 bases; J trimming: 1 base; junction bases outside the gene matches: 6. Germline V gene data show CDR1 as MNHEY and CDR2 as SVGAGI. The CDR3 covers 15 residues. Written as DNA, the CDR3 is TGTGCCAGCAGCCCAGGGGGTGGGAGCAATCAGCCCCAGCATTTT. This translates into CASSPGGGSNQPQHF.

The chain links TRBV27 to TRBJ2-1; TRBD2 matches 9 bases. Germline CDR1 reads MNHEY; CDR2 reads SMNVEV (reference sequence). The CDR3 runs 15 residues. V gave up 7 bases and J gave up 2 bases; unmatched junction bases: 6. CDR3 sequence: CASTQAGGPYNEQFF. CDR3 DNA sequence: TGTGCCAGCACCCAAGCGGGAGGACCCTACAATGAGCAGTTCTTC.

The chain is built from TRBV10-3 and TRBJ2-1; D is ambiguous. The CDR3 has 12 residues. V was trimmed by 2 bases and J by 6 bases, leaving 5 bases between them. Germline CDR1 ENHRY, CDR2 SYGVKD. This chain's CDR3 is CAISEQVNEQFF. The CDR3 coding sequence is TGTGCCATCAGTGAGCAGGTCAATGAGCAGTTCTTC.

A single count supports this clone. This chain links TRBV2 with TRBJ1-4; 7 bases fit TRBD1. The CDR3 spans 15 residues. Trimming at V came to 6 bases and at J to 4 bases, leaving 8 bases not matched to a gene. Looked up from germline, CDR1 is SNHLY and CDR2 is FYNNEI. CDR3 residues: CASRQGLRSNEKLFF. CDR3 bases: TGTGCCAGCAGACAGGGGCTAAGGAGTAATGAAAAACTGTTTTTT.

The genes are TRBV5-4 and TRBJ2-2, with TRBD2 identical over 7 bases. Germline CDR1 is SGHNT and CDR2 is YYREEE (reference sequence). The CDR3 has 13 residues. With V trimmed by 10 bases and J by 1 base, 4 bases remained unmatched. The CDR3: CAGGRENTGELFF. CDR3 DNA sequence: TGTGCCGGAGGGAGGGAGAACACCGGGGAGCTGTTTTTT.

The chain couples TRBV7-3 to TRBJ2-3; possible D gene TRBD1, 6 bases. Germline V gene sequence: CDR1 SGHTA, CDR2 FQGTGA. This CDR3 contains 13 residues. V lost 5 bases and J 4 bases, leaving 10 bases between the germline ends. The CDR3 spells CASSATGPDTQYF. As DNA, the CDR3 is TGTGCCAGCAGCGCAACAGGGCCAGATACGCAGTATTTT.

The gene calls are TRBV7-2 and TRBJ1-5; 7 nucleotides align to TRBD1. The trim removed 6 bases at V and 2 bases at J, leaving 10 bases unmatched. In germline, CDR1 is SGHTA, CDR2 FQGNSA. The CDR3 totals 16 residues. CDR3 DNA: TGTGCCAGCAGTTATACCGGGACAGAGGGCAATCAGCCCCAGCATTTT. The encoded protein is CASSYTGTEGNQPQHF.

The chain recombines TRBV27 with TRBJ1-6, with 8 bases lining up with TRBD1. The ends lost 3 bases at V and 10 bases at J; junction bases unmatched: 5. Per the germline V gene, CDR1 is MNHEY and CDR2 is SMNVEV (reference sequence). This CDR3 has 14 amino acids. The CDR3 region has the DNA TGTGCCAGCAGTTTGGGACAGGTTATCTCACCCCTCCACTTT. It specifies CASSLGQVISPLHF.

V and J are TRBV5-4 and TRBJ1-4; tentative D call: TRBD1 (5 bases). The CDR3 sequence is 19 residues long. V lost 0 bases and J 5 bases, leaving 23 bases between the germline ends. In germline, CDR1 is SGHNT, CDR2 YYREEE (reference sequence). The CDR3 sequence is CASSLDAEGWGETNEKLFF. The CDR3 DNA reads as TGTGCCAGCAGCTTGGACGCTGAGGGATGGGGGGAAACAAATGAAAAACTGTTTTTT. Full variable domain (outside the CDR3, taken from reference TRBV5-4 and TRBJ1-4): ETGVTQSPTHLIKTRGQQVTLRCSSQSGHNTVSWYQQALGQGPQFIFQYYREEENGRGNFPPRFSGLQFPNYSSELNVNALELDDSALYLCASSLDAEGWGETNEKLFFGSGTQLSVL.

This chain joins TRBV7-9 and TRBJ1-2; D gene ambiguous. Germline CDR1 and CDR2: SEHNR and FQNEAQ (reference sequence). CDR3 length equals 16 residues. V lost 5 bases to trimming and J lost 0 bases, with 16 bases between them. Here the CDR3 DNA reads TGTGCCAGCAGCCCCTTCTCTCCTCAGGCTAACTATGGCTACACCTTC. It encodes CASSPFSPQANYGYTF.

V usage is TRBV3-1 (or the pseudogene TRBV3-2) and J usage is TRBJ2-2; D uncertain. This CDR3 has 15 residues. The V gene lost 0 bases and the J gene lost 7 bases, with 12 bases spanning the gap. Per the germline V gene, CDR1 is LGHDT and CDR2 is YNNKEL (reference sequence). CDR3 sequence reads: CASSQDAAVRGELFF. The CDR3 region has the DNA TGTGCCAGCAGCCAAGATGCGGCCGTTCGCGGGGAGCTGTTTTTT.

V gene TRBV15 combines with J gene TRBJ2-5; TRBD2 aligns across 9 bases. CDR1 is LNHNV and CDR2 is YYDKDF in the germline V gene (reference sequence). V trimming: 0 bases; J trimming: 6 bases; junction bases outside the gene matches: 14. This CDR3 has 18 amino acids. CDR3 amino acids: CATSRDAMRGGVKKTQYF. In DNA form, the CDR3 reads TGTGCCACCAGCAGAGATGCGATGCGGGGGGGCGTGAAAAAGACCCAGTACTTC.

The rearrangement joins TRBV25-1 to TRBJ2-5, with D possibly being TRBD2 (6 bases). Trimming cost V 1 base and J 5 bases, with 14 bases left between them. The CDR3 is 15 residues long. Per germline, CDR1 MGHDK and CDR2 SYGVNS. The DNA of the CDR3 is TGTGCCAGCAGTGAATTCGGGGGAGGCGGCGAGACCCAGTACTTC. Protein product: CASSEFGGGGETQYF.

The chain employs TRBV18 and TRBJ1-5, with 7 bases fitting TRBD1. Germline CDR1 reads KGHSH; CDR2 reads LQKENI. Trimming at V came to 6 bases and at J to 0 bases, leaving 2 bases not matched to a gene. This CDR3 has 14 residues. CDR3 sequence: CASSQGDSNQPQHF. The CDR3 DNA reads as TGTGCCAGCTCCCAGGGGGATAGCAATCAGCCCCAGCATTTT.

The CDR3 is CASSLVGQGDSPLHF. Written as DNA, the CDR3 is TGTGCCAGCAGCTTAGTTGGACAGGGAGATTCACCCCTCCACTTT. The chain has TRBV7-9 and TRBJ1-6; 8 positions agree with TRBD1. CDR1 is SEHNR, CDR2 FQNEAQ, per germline (reference sequence). V lost 1 base, J lost 8 bases, and 4 bases stayed unmatched. The CDR3 sequence is 15 residues long.

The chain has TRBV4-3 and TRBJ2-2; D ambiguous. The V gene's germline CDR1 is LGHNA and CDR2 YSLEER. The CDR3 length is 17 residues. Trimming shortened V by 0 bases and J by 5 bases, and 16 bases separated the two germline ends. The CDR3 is CASSQEERGVLTGELFF. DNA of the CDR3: TGCGCCAGCAGCCAAGAGGAGAGAGGCGTCCTTACCGGGGAGCTGTTTTTT.

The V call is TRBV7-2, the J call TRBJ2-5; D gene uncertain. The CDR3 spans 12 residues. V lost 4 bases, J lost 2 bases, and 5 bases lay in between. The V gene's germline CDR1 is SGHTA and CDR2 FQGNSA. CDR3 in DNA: TGTGCCAGCAGCTCTCAGCAAGAGACCCAGTACTTC. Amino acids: CASSSQQETQYF.

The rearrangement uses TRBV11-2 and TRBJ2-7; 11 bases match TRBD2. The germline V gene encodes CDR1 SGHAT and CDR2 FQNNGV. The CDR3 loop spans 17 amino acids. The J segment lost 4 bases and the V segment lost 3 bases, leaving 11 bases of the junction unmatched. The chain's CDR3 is CASSFRALAGGSYEQYF. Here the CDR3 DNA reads TGTGCCAGCAGCTTTAGGGCCTTAGCGGGAGGGTCGTACGAGCAGTACTTC.

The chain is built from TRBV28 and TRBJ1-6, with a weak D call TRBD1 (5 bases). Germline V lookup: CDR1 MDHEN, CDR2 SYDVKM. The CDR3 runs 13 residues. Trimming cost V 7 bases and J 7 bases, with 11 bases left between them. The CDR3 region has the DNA TGTGCCAGCATCGTCTCAGGGAATTCACCCCTCCACTTT. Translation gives CASIVSGNSPLHF. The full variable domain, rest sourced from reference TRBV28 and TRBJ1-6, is DVKVTQSSRYLVKRTGEKVFLECVQDMDHENMFWYRQDPGLGLRLIYFSYDVKMKEKGDIPEGYSVSREKKERFSLILESASTNQTSMYLCASIVSGNSPLHFGNGTRLTVT.

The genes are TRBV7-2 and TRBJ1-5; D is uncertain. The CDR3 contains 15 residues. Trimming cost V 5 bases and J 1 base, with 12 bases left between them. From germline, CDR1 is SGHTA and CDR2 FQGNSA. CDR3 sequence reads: CASSPGRQSNQPQHF. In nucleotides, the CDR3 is TGTGCCAGCAGCCCCGGCAGGCAGAGCAATCAGCCCCAGCATTTT.